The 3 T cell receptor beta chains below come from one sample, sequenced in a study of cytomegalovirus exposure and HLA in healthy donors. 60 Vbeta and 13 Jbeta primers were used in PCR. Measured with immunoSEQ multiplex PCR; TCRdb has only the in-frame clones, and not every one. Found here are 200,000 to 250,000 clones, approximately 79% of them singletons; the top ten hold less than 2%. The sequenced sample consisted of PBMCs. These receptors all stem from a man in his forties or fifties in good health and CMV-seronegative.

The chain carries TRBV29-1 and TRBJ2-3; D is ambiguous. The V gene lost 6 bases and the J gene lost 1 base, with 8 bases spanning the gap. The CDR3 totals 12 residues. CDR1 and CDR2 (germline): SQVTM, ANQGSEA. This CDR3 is CSVQSGTDTQYF. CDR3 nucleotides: TGCAGCGTACAGTCGGGCACAGATACGCAGTATTTT.

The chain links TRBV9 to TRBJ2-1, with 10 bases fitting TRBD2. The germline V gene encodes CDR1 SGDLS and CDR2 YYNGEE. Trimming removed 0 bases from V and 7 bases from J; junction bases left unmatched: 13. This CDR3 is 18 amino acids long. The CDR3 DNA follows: TGTGCCAGCAGCGTAGCTAGGACTAGCGGCAGTCCGGGAAATGAGCAGTTCTTC. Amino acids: CASSVARTSGSPGNEQFF.

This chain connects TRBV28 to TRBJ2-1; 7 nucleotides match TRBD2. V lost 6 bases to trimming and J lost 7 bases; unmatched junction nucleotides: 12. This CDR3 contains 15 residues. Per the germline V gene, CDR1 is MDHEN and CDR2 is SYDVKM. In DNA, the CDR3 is TGTGCCAGCAGACCTCGGACTAGTGGTAGGAATGAGCAGTTCTTC. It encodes CASRPRTSGRNEQFF.